This T cell receptor (beta chain) is from a study of blood T cells in healthy people across ages. PCR was performed a second time for 7 to 11 cycles using a sample-barcoded 5' primer and a J-beta primer mix. Each CDR3 protein gets one entry after TCRdb re-called the 5' RACE reads with MiXCR. The sample lists 1.5 million to 2 million distinct CDR3 sequences, about two fifths occurring once. In this sample, this clonotype turned up a few times. J lost 5 bases, V lost 2 bases, and 8 bases had no gene match. The CDR3 covers 15 residues. Sequencing was performed on blood. The TCR was taken from a human donor in good health. The chain combines TRBV12-3 or TRBV12-4 with TRBJ2-5, with 7 bases matching TRBD1. The CDR3: CASSLRGPTGETQYF. The CDR3 nucleotides are TGTGCCAGCAGTTTAAGGGGGCCTACGGGGGAGACCCAGTACTTC.